Sequencing of this TCR beta chain was carried out in a study of cytomegalovirus exposure and HLA in healthy donors. Per germline, CDR1 KGHSH and CDR2 LQKENI. This CDR3 region has 15 residues. V was pared by 2 bases and J by 3 bases, with 11 bases between. The PCR was carried out with 60 Vbeta primers and 13 Jbeta primers. This table comes from immunoSEQ multiplex PCR, and its TCRdb copy is limited to in-frame clones, with some not included. The repertoire consists of about 160,000 clones, with 70% to 85% occurring once and the leading ten covering 3.7%. General study points: High specificity and sensitivity for cytomegalovirus status were reported for the classifier.

This clone came up a few times. Its antigen remains unknown. The genes are TRBV18 and TRBJ1-5, with D possibly matching TRBD1 (6 bases). The TCR originated in a man aged 25-45 years in good health and CMV-seropositive. Sequencing input: PBMCs. CDR3 region: CASSPTAGDNQPQHF. As DNA, the CDR3 is TGTGCCAGCTCACCAACGGCAGGGGACAATCAGCCCCAGCATTTT.